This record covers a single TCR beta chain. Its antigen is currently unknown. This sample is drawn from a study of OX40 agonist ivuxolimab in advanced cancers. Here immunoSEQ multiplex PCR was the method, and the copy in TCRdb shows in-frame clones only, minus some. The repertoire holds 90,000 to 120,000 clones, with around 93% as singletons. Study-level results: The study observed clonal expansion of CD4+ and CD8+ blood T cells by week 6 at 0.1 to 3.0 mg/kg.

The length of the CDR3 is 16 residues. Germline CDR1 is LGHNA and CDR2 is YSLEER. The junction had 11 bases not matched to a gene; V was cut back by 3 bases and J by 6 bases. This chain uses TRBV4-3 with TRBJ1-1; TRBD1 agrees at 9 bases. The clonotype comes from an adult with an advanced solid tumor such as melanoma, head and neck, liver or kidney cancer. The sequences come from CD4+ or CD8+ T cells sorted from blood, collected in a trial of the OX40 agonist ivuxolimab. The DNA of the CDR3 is TGCGCCAGCAGCCAGGATGACAGGGGGTCGAAACCTGAAGCTTTCTTT. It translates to CASSQDDRGSKPEAFF.